The 31 T cell receptor beta chains given below trace back to one sample, sequenced in a study of blood T cell repertoires in COVID-19. The protocol was immunoSEQ multiplex PCR, while the TCRdb copy is restricted to in-frame clones and leaves out a portion. The table records over 60,000 clones, 75% to 85% of them present only once. Material for sequencing was peripheral blood. The receptors were sampled from a human donor in a cohort sampled during active COVID-19.

The rearrangement uses TRBV6-5 and TRBJ1-6; 9 nucleotides line up with TRBD1. The CDR3 is made up of 15 amino acids. Germline assignment: CDR1 MNHEY and CDR2 SVGAGI. Trimming cost V 2 bases and J 10 bases; bases outside gene matches: 6. The CDR3 is CASSYTGTGSSPLHF. The DNA of the CDR3 is TGTGCCAGCAGTTACACGGGGACAGGGTCCTCACCCCTCCACTTT.

CDR3 sequence (DNA): TGTGCCTGGAGTCTGGCGGGAGGGGCCAAGAATGAAAAACTGTTTTTT. Translated: CAWSLAGGAKNEKLFF. V gene TRBV30 combines with J gene TRBJ1-4, with D maybe TRBD1 (5 bases). Per germline, CDR1 GTSNPN and CDR2 SVGIG (reference sequence). Between the trimmed V and J ends, which lost 2 bases and 5 bases, there was a span of 18 bases. This CDR3 has 16 residues.

This clone was seen only a few times. This rearrangement joins TRBV6-2 or TRBV6-3 to TRBJ1-1; TRBD1 matches at 10 bases. The V and J ends lost 2 bases and 7 bases, in that order; junction bases with no gene match: 10. CDR3 length: 16 amino acids. CDR1 and CDR2 (germline): MNHEY, SVGEGT. The CDR3 reads CASSYPTGGVRSEAFF. The CDR3 DNA reads TGTGCCAGCAGTTACCCGACAGGGGGCGTTCGGAGTGAAGCTTTCTTT.

V and J are TRBV4-3 and TRBJ2-1; TRBD2 might be the D (6 bases). The germline V gene encodes CDR1 LGHNA and CDR2 YSLEER. This CDR3 has 16 residues. V was pared by 1 base and J by 7 bases, with 17 bases between. The CDR3 reads CASSQGAGPFVNEQFF. As DNA, the CDR3 is TGCGCCAGCAGCCAAGGTGCGGGACCCTTCGTTAATGAGCAGTTCTTC.

The V call is TRBV10-3, the J call TRBJ1-2; possible D gene TRBD1, 6 bases. V was pared by 7 bases and J by 3 bases, with 9 bases between. Germline V gene lookup returns CDR1 ENHRY and CDR2 SYGVKD. The CDR3 consists of 12 residues. CDR3 region: CAITGGDYGYTF. CDR3 bases: TGTGCCATCACGGGGGGCGACTATGGCTACACCTTC.

The genes are TRBV27 and TRBJ2-5, with 10 bases that match TRBD2. The CDR3 spans 16 residues. Unmatched junction bases numbered 9, after V lost 2 bases and J lost 6 bases. Germline-derived CDR1 and CDR2 are MNHEY and SMNVEV (reference sequence). The CDR3 sequence is CASSLGGSSGSQTQYF. CDR3 nucleotide sequence: TGTGCCAGCAGTTTAGGCGGGTCTAGCGGGAGTCAGACCCAGTACTTC.

This clone was recorded many times. J is TRBJ1-2 and V is TRBV10-3, with a possible D match to TRBD1 (6 bases). Germline-derived CDR1 and CDR2 are ENHRY and SYGVKD. The V end was cut by 6 bases, the J end by 4 bases, with 15 bases between. The CDR3 loop spans 14 amino acids. The CDR3 bases are TGTGCCATCAGGAACGGACAGAGCTCCTATGGCTACACCTTC. Translated, it gives CAIRNGQSSYGYTF.

The J gene is TRBJ1-2, the V gene TRBV29-1; D is possibly TRBD1 (6 bases). V was cut by 2 bases and J by 4 bases, with 11 bases left in between. Germline V gene lookup returns CDR1 SQVTM and CDR2 ANQGSEA. CDR3 length: 13 amino acids. The CDR3 region has the DNA TGCAGCGTTGAATGGGGGCTGGGCTATGGCTACACCTTC. It specifies CSVEWGLGYGYTF.

The J gene is TRBJ1-1, the V gene TRBV25-1, with 11 bases matching TRBD1. J lost 11 bases, V lost 4 bases, and 3 bases had no gene match. Per germline, CDR1 MGHDK and CDR2 SYGVNS. The CDR3 extends over 12 amino acids. The CDR3 reads CASSGTGGLAFF. The CDR3 nucleotides are TGTGCCAGCAGTGGGACAGGGGGCCTGGCTTTCTTT.

The chain is built from TRBV5-4 and TRBJ1-4; D possibly corresponds to TRBD1 (5 bases). The germline CDR1 and CDR2 sequences are SGHNT and YYREEE (reference sequence). The CDR3 is 14 residues long. The germline V and J ends were trimmed by 4 bases and 5 bases, with 12 bases remaining between them. The CDR3 protein is CASSGDGGNEKLFF. The CDR3 DNA is TGTGCCAGCAGCGGGGACGGGGGGAATGAAAAACTGTTTTTT. The full variable domain, with the rest looked up from reference TRBV5-4 and TRBJ1-4, is ETGVTQSPTHLIKTRGQQVTLRCSSQSGHNTVSWYQQALGQGPQFIFQYYREEENGRGNFPPRFSGLQFPNYSSELNVNALELDDSALYLCASSGDGGNEKLFFGSGTQLSVL.

This clone has just one count. The rearrangement links TRBV10-3 to TRBJ2-1; 7 nucleotides match TRBD1. From germline, CDR1 is ENHRY and CDR2 SYGVKD. V lost 9 bases and J lost 8; bases outside the gene matches: 13. The CDR3 has 14 residues. This chain's CDR3 is CAIAPGQHVDEQFF. In DNA form, the CDR3 reads TGTGCCATTGCCCCGGGACAGCATGTCGATGAGCAGTTCTTC.

The chain joins TRBV7-2 to TRBJ2-5; 9 bases are a match to TRBD1. V lost 2 bases, J lost 2 bases, and 6 bases stayed unmatched. The CDR3 length is 16 residues. CDR1 is SGHTA, CDR2 FQGNSA, per germline. The CDR3 region has the DNA TGTGCCAGCAGCTTAAACTTTGGACAGGGGCAAGAGACCCAGTACTTC. It is translated as CASSLNFGQGQETQYF.

This clone appeared a single time. The chain links TRBV7-9 to TRBJ2-3, with 10 bases aligning to TRBD1. The CDR3 is 14 residues long. Germline CDR1 is SEHNR and CDR2 is FQNEAQ (reference sequence). Losses at the gene ends were 5 bases for V and 3 bases for J; bases not matched to a gene: 2. CDR3: CASSRTGGTDTQYF. The CDR3 DNA reads TGTGCCAGCAGCCGGACAGGGGGTACAGATACGCAGTATTTT.

This chain joins TRBV5-1 and TRBJ2-3, with TRBD1 matching over 8 bases. The CDR3 is 15 residues long. After removal of 4 bases from V and 4 bases from J, the junction contained 8 bases not matched to a gene. The germline V gene encodes CDR1 SGHRS and CDR2 YFSETQ. CDR3 in amino acids: CASSIQTGAPDTQYF. The CDR3 DNA sequence: TGCGCCAGCAGCATCCAGACAGGGGCGCCAGATACGCAGTATTTT. Filled out from reference TRBV5-1 and TRBJ2-3, the complete variable domain reads KAGVTQTPRYLIKTRGQQVTLSCSPISGHRSVSWYQQTPGQGLQFLFEYFSETQRNKGNFPGRFSGRQFSNSRSEMNVSTLELGDSALYLCASSIQTGAPDTQYFGPGTRLTVL.

The V gene is TRBV5-1, the J gene TRBJ2-1; D might be TRBD2 (5 bases). CDR3 length: 16 residues. Germline loops: CDR1 SGHRS, CDR2 YFSETQ. With 6 bases removed from V and 6 bases from J, the gap between germline ends came to 22 bases. The CDR3 nucleotides read TGCGCCAGCACTCCTCTGCCGGGAATCATCACCAATGAGCAGTTCTTC. Residues: CASTPLPGIITNEQFF.

The rearrangement links TRBV18 to TRBJ2-3; TRBD2 matches 7 bases. The V gene end was trimmed by 3 bases and the J gene end by 0 bases; junction bases not matched to a gene: 6. The length of the CDR3 is 16 residues. Germline-derived CDR1 and CDR2 are KGHSH and LQKENI. The CDR3: CASSPQRGPSTDTQYF. In nucleotides, the CDR3 is TGTGCCAGCTCACCCCAGCGGGGCCCAAGCACAGATACGCAGTATTTT.

The V call is TRBV4-1, the J call TRBJ2-2; a possible D gene is TRBD1 (6 bases). The V gene lost 2 bases and the J gene lost 3 bases, with 19 bases spanning the gap. Germline CDR1 is MGHRA and CDR2 is YSYEKL. There are 18 residues in the CDR3. The CDR3 nucleotides read TGCGCCAGCAGCCAAAGGAACGTACAGGGTTTGGACACCGGGGAGCTGTTTTTT. As protein: CASSQRNVQGLDTGELFF.

The chain couples TRBV5-1 to TRBJ1-3, with TRBD1 identical over 10 bases. The V gene end was trimmed by 4 bases and the J gene end by 2 bases; junction bases not matched to a gene: 3. The CDR3 is 15 residues long. The germline gives CDR1 SGHRS, CDR2 YFSETQ. DNA for the CDR3: TGCGCCAGCAGCACAGGGACAGGGGCTGGAAACACCATATATTTT. Protein sequence: CASSTGTGAGNTIYF.

V usage is TRBV7-6 and J usage is TRBJ2-3; tentative D call: TRBD2 (6 bases). The V gene lost 5 bases and the J gene lost 1 base, with 10 bases spanning the gap. There are 14 residues in the CDR3. The germline CDR1 and CDR2 sequences are SGHVS and FNYEAQ. The CDR3: CASSHPGGTDTQYF. The CDR3 DNA follows: TGTGCCAGCAGCCACCCGGGGGGCACAGATACGCAGTATTTT.

Ten or more counts support this clone. The chain employs TRBV10-3 and TRBJ1-5; maybe TRBD1 (5 bases). Deletions cut 2 bases from V and 4 bases from J, with 12 bases between. Germline V gene lookup returns CDR1 ENHRY and CDR2 SYGVKD. The CDR3 spans 15 residues. CDR3 bases: TGTGCCATCAGTGAGAGGTCCGACAGAAATCAGCCCCAGCATTTT. Residues: CAISERSDRNQPQHF.

The V gene is TRBV7-9, the J gene TRBJ1-1; D gene uncertain. V was cut by 2 bases and J by 8 bases, with 18 bases left in between. Germline CDR1 is SEHNR and CDR2 is FQNEAQ (reference sequence). The CDR3 runs 15 residues. DNA for the CDR3: TGTGCCAGCAGCTTAAGGGAGTCCGGTGGGCAGGAAGCTTTCTTT. Residues: CASSLRESGGQEAFF.

The V gene is TRBV2, the J gene TRBJ2-1; a possible D gene is TRBD1 (5 bases). In germline, CDR1 is SNHLY, CDR2 FYNNEI. The CDR3 consists of 10 residues. V gave up 5 bases and J gave up 15 bases, with 11 bases separating them. The CDR3 sequence: CASSLEDRFF. CDR3 coding DNA: TGTGCCAGCAGTTTGGAAGACAGGTTCTTC.

This clone is classed as medium-sized. The chain carries TRBV6-5 and TRBJ2-3, with TRBD2 matching over 14 bases. Germline trimming cut 5 bases from V and 8 bases from J; bases unmatched to any gene: 6. The V gene's germline CDR1 is MNHEY and CDR2 SVGAGI. The CDR3 spans 15 residues. CDR3 loop: CASSTTSGRAGTQYF. Written as DNA, the CDR3 is TGTGCCAGCAGTACGACTAGCGGGAGGGCGGGTACGCAGTATTTT.

Only a few counts were recorded for this clone. The chain joins TRBV25-1 to TRBJ1-2; D gene uncertain. The CDR3 spans 14 residues. The V gene's germline CDR1 is MGHDK and CDR2 SYGVNS. Trimming cost V 10 bases and J 2 bases, with 17 bases left between them. CDR3 region: CATKDSGRNYGYTF. The CDR3 DNA sequence: TGTGCCACCAAAGACTCCGGGAGGAACTATGGCTACACCTTC.

The chain combines TRBV3-1 (or the pseudogene TRBV3-2) with TRBJ1-3; possibly TRBD1 for D (5 bases). The germline gives CDR1 LGHDT, CDR2 YNNKEL (reference sequence). The CDR3 runs to 16 residues. V was cut by 4 bases and J by 0 bases, with 13 bases left in between. The CDR3 spells CASSLTDRSSGNTIYF. For the CDR3, the DNA is TGTGCCAGCAGCCTGACAGACAGAAGCTCTGGAAACACCATATATTTT.

This clone was seen more than once but under ten times. This chain links TRBV3-1 (or the pseudogene TRBV3-2) with TRBJ1-1; 7 bases fit TRBD1. Germline lookup yields CDR1 LGHDT and CDR2 YNNKEL (reference sequence). Germline trimming cut 6 bases from V and 8 bases from J; bases unmatched to any gene: 9. The CDR3 contains 13 residues. The CDR3, as DNA: TGTGCCAGCAGGCCCGACAGGGCCTCGGAAGCTTTCTTT. This gives the protein CASRPDRASEAFF.

This rearrangement joins TRBV7-3 to TRBJ2-5, with 16 bases matching TRBD2. The J segment lost 11 bases and the V segment lost 5 bases, leaving 5 bases of the junction unmatched. Per the germline V gene, CDR1 is SGHTA and CDR2 is FQGTGA. The CDR3 contains 14 residues. CDR3 sequence: CASSAGTSGRGQYF. The CDR3 DNA is TGTGCCAGCAGCGCCGGGACTAGCGGGAGGGGTCAGTACTTC.

This rearrangement joins TRBV20-1 to TRBJ2-5, with D possibly being TRBD1 (6 bases). Per the germline V gene, CDR1 is DFQATT and CDR2 is SNEGSKA (reference sequence). The CDR3 is 15 residues long. Deletions cut 3 bases from V and 2 bases from J, with 16 bases between. The CDR3 spells CSASPPGTFQETQYF. CDR3 in DNA: TGCAGTGCTAGTCCTCCCGGGACATTTCAAGAGACCCAGTACTTC.

The chain employs TRBV7-2 and TRBJ2-1; D possibly corresponds to TRBD2 (5 bases). The germline CDR1 and CDR2 sequences are SGHTA and FQGNSA. V shed 5 bases and J shed 5 bases, with 13 bases lying between them. The CDR3 loop spans 14 amino acids. CDR3 residues: CASSPRTGHNEQFF. The CDR3 DNA reads as TGTGCCAGCAGCCCAAGGACTGGGCACAATGAGCAGTTCTTC.

The J gene is TRBJ1-6, the V gene TRBV6-5; D gene ambiguous. The germline V gene has CDR1 MNHEY and CDR2 SVGAGI. V lost 3 bases to trimming and J lost 5 bases, with 8 bases between them. This CDR3 region has 14 residues. CDR3 residues: CASSYVQHNSPLHF. DNA for the CDR3: TGTGCCAGCAGTTATGTACAGCATAATTCACCCCTCCACTTT.

The CDR3: CASSSDISGNTIYF. DNA of the CDR3: TGTGCCAGCAGCTCCGACATCTCTGGAAACACCATATATTTT. The chain has TRBV6-5 and TRBJ1-3; no clear D gene. Germline V gene data show CDR1 as MNHEY and CDR2 as SVGAGI. V was clipped by 6 bases and J by 0 bases, with 9 bases between them. This CDR3 spans 14 amino acids.